The 22 T cell receptor beta chains given below trace back to one sample, sequenced in a study of blood T cells in healthy people across ages. It was with a sample-barcoded 5' primer and a J-beta primer mix that a second PCR of about 6 to 12 cycles was run. TCRdb analysed the 5' RACE reads with MiXCR anew, one entry per CDR3 protein. The table records roughly 930,000 distinct CDR3 sequences, under 50% of them present only once. The sample taken for sequencing was blood. The source of these receptors is a man aged 25 to 40 in good health.

This chain links TRBV6-5 with TRBJ2-1; 8 nucleotides agree with TRBD2. CDR1 and CDR2 (germline): MNHEY, SVGAGI. V trimming: 0 bases; J trimming: 3 bases; junction bases outside the gene matches: 4. This CDR3 is built from 16 residues. The CDR3 coding sequence is TGTGCCAGCAGTTACTCGAGCCTAGCGGGCTACAATGAGCAGTTCTTC. Amino acids: CASSYSSLAGYNEQFF.

The V gene is TRBV7-3, the J gene TRBJ2-1, with D perhaps matching TRBD1 or TRBD2 (5 bases each). V gave up 4 bases and J gave up 5 bases, with 12 bases separating them. Germline values: CDR1 SGHTA, CDR2 FQGTGA. The CDR3 has 14 amino acids. CDR3 sequence (DNA): TGTGCCAGCAGCTCCCAGGGAGAAAACAATGAGCAGTTCTTC. This encodes CASSSQGENNEQFF.

The sample holds a few counts of this clonotype. The chain has TRBV5-1 and TRBJ2-7; D unclear. Deletions cut 5 bases from V and 4 bases from J, with 10 bases between. This CDR3 has 12 residues. CDR1 and CDR2 (germline): SGHRS, YFSETQ. The CDR3 reads CASRLTGYEQYF. CDR3 DNA sequence: TGCGCCAGCAGGTTAACGGGTTACGAGCAGTACTTC.

This clonotype was detected a few times. The genes are TRBV6-5 and TRBJ2-7, with 8 positions matching TRBD2. CDR3 size: 15 residues. V was pared by 8 bases and J by 3 bases, with 12 bases of the junction left unmatched. The germline V gene encodes CDR1 MNHEY and CDR2 SVGAGI. This CDR3 is CASGRGQRGNYEQYF. CDR3 bases: TGTGCCAGCGGGCGAGGTCAGCGGGGGAACTACGAGCAGTACTTC.

This clonotype was found a few times. This CDR3 is CATRRDSYEQYF. The DNA for the CDR3 is TGTGCCACCAGAAGGGACAGCTACGAGCAGTACTTC. This chain joins TRBV28 and TRBJ2-7, with 7 positions matching TRBD1. The CDR3 runs to 12 residues. Germline V gene sequence: CDR1 MDHEN, CDR2 SYDVKM. Unmatched junction bases numbered 6, after V lost 10 bases and J lost 3 bases. The variable domain in full, completed from reference TRBV28 and TRBJ2-7, reads DVKVTQSSRYLVKRTGEKVFLECVQDMDHENMFWYRQDPGLGLRLIYFSYDVKMKEKGDIPEGYSVSREKKERFSLILESASTNQTSMYLCATRRDSYEQYFGPGTRLTVT.

This clonotype was detected many times. This sequence joins TRBV5-1 and TRBJ2-3; 10 nucleotides align to TRBD2. V trimming: 5 bases; J trimming: 4 bases; junction bases outside the gene matches: 7. Germline values: CDR1 SGHRS, CDR2 YFSETQ. The CDR3 runs to 15 residues. CDR3 sequence (DNA): TGCGCCAGCAGAAAGGTTGGGACTAGCGCAGATACGCAGTATTTT. This translates into CASRKVGTSADTQYF.

The V gene is TRBV27, the J gene TRBJ2-1, with TRBD2 identical over 8 bases. Trimming took 1 base from V and 8 from J; bases not matched to a gene: 10. The germline gives CDR1 MNHEY, CDR2 SMNVEV (reference sequence). CDR3 length: 16 residues. The CDR3: CASSLFPAGGADEQFF. In nucleotides, the CDR3 is TGTGCCAGCAGTTTATTTCCGGCGGGGGGTGCAGATGAGCAGTTCTTC.

The J gene is TRBJ1-6, the V gene TRBV30, with D hard to call. The CDR3 loop spans 13 amino acids. Trimming pared 2 bases from V and 7 bases from J, leaving 9 bases between. CDR1 is GTSNPN, CDR2 SVGIG, per germline (reference sequence). The CDR3 DNA is TGTGCCTGGAGTATCGGATTGAATTCACCCCTCCACTTT. Translated: CAWSIGLNSPLHF.

This clonotype has only a few counts. The chain combines TRBV3-1 with TRBJ2-3; no reliable D call. The germline V and J ends were trimmed by 4 bases and 0 bases, with 8 bases remaining between them. The CDR3 runs 14 residues. Per the germline V gene, CDR1 is LGHDT and CDR2 is YNNKEL (reference sequence). DNA for the CDR3: TGTGCCAGCAGCCCTATGGGTAGCACAGATACGCAGTATTTT. Amino acid sequence: CASSPMGSTDTQYF.

This clonotype has more than one count but fewer than ten. The rearrangement joins TRBV3-1 to TRBJ2-1; D may be TRBD1 (6 bases). Germline assignment: CDR1 LGHDT and CDR2 YNNKEL (reference sequence). The ends were cut back, 1 base at V and 0 bases at J, with 10 bases in the middle. The CDR3 has 16 amino acids. Written as DNA, the CDR3 is TGTGCCAGCAGCCAAGGGGGGCTACACTCCTACAATGAGCAGTTCTTC. It encodes CASSQGGLHSYNEQFF.

This clonotype was detected a few times. The chain recombines TRBV4-1 with TRBJ2-2; 9 bases are shared with TRBD1. The CDR3 has 20 amino acids. Germline V gene lookup returns CDR1 MGHRA and CDR2 YSYEKL. V dropped 3 bases and J dropped 5; count of bases not matched to a gene: 19. The CDR3 here is CASSQLPGQGEVKATGELFF. The CDR3 DNA is TGCGCCAGCAGCCAGCTACCGGGACAGGGTGAAGTAAAGGCGACCGGGGAGCTGTTTTTT.

The chain uses TRBV16 and TRBJ2-6; no clear D gene. Germline V CDR1 and CDR2: KGHSY, FQNENV. This CDR3 is built from 15 residues. Trimming shortened V by 1 base and J by 4 bases, and 8 bases separated the two germline ends. The CDR3 sequence: CASSQLLGGANVLTF. In DNA, the CDR3 is TGTGCCAGCAGCCAATTGTTAGGAGGGGCCAACGTCCTGACTTTC.

This clonotype was counted many times. This rearrangement joins TRBV10-3 to TRBJ2-3, with 10 nucleotides matching TRBD2. The CDR3 runs 13 residues. From germline, CDR1 is ENHRY and CDR2 SYGVKD. V shed 8 bases and J 3 bases; nucleotides not matched to a gene: 2. The CDR3 sequence: CAIGLADTDTQYF. In nucleotides, the CDR3 is TGTGCCATCGGACTAGCGGATACAGATACGCAGTATTTT.

This clonotype was counted a few times. The chain links TRBV27 to TRBJ2-5; D gene unclear. The V end lost 7 bases, the J end lost 7 bases, and 25 bases lay between the germline ends. The CDR3 totals 16 residues. Germline assignment: CDR1 MNHEY and CDR2 SMNVEV (reference sequence). The CDR3 protein is CASTTFRDGSKSTQYF. In DNA form, the CDR3 reads TGTGCCAGCACCACTTTCAGAGACGGATCAAAGTCGACCCAGTACTTC.

This clonotype was recorded many times. The chain combines TRBV7-2 with TRBJ2-7; D not certain. This CDR3 has 15 amino acids. Per the germline V gene, CDR1 is SGHTA and CDR2 is FQGNSA. The V and J ends lost 1 base and 7 bases respectively, with 17 bases between them. The CDR3 region has the DNA TGTGCCAGCAGCTTAGTATATGGCAATGCTGGGGAGCAGTACTTC. Residues: CASSLVYGNAGEQYF. The full variable domain, rest sourced from reference TRBV7-2 and TRBJ2-7, is GAGVSQSPSNKVTEKGKDVELRCDPISGHTALYWYRQSLGQGLEFLIYFQGNSAPDKSGLPSDRFSAERTGGSVSTLTIQRTQQEDSAVYLCASSLVYGNAGEQYFGPGTRLTVT.

At least ten counts were recorded for this clonotype. The genes are TRBV14 and TRBJ2-3; unclear D gene. The ends were cut back, 3 bases at V and 6 bases at J, with 13 bases in the middle. The CDR3 extends over 14 amino acids. Germline lookup yields CDR1 SGHDN and CDR2 FVKESK. The CDR3 loop is CASSQDRSADTQYF. As DNA, the CDR3 is TGTGCCAGCAGCCAGGATCGGTCCGCGGATACGCAGTATTTT.

This clonotype was seen a handful of times. The rearrangement links TRBV29-1 to TRBJ2-1; perhaps TRBD2 as D (7 bases). In germline, CDR1 is SQVTM, CDR2 ANQGSEA. The ends were cut back, 3 bases at V and 1 base at J, with 10 bases in the middle. CDR3 length: 14 amino acids. The CDR3 is CSVEGGGSYNEQFF. The CDR3 bases are TGCAGCGTTGAGGGAGGGGGTTCCTACAATGAGCAGTTCTTC.

This chain uses TRBV7-2 with TRBJ2-3; 11 nucleotides line up with TRBD2. V was pared by 1 base and J by 2 bases, with 5 bases of the junction left unmatched. Germline V gene sequence: CDR1 SGHTA, CDR2 FQGNSA. The CDR3 contains 17 residues. The CDR3 coding sequence is TGTGCCAGCAGCTTAGAGAGGACTAGCGGGTACACAGATACGCAGTATTTT. This encodes CASSLERTSGYTDTQYF.

Only a few counts were recorded for this clonotype. This chain links TRBV12-3 or TRBV12-4 with TRBJ2-5; 7 bases are shared with TRBD2. The V gene end was trimmed by 3 bases and the J gene end by 2 bases; junction bases not matched to a gene: 6. This CDR3 comprises 15 residues. The CDR3 region has the DNA TGTGCCAGCAGTTTGGGGGGGGACTCACAAGAGACCCAGTACTTC. It yields the protein CASSLGGDSQETQYF.

This clonotype is a singleton in its sample. CDR3 coding DNA: TGTGCCAGCAGTGAAGCGCTTGGGACAGGGGGCGATGGCTATGGCTACACCTTC. Protein: CASSEALGTGGDGYGYTF. This chain links TRBV2 with TRBJ1-2, with 12 bases aligning to TRBD1. V gave up 0 bases and J gave up 4 bases; unmatched junction bases: 9. CDR1 and CDR2 (germline): SNHLY, FYNNEI. This CDR3 region has 18 residues.

The CDR3 DNA reads TGCAGTGCTCAAGCAAACCCCGACAGGGTAAATCAGCCCCAGCATTTT. Protein sequence: CSAQANPDRVNQPQHF. The chain uses TRBV20-1 and TRBJ1-5; 7 bases are a match to TRBD1. V dropped 5 bases and J dropped 4; count of bases not matched to a gene: 14. The CDR3 has 16 residues. Germline V CDR1 and CDR2: DFQATT, SNEGSKA (reference sequence).

This clonotype showed up just a few times. The J gene is TRBJ2-5, the V gene TRBV7-2, with TRBD1 as a possible D gene (6 bases). V was pared by 3 bases and J by 1 base, with 9 bases between. The germline CDR1 and CDR2 sequences are SGHTA and FQGNSA. This CDR3 comprises 14 residues. In DNA, the CDR3 is TGTGCCAGCAGCTTTCAGGGGTCCCAAGAGACCCAGTACTTC. Translation: CASSFQGSQETQYF. The whole variable domain, remainder taken from reference TRBV7-2 and TRBJ2-5, is GAGVSQSPSNKVTEKGKDVELRCDPISGHTALYWYRQSLGQGLEFLIYFQGNSAPDKSGLPSDRFSAERTGGSVSTLTIQRTQQEDSAVYLCASSFQGSQETQYFGPGTRLLVL.